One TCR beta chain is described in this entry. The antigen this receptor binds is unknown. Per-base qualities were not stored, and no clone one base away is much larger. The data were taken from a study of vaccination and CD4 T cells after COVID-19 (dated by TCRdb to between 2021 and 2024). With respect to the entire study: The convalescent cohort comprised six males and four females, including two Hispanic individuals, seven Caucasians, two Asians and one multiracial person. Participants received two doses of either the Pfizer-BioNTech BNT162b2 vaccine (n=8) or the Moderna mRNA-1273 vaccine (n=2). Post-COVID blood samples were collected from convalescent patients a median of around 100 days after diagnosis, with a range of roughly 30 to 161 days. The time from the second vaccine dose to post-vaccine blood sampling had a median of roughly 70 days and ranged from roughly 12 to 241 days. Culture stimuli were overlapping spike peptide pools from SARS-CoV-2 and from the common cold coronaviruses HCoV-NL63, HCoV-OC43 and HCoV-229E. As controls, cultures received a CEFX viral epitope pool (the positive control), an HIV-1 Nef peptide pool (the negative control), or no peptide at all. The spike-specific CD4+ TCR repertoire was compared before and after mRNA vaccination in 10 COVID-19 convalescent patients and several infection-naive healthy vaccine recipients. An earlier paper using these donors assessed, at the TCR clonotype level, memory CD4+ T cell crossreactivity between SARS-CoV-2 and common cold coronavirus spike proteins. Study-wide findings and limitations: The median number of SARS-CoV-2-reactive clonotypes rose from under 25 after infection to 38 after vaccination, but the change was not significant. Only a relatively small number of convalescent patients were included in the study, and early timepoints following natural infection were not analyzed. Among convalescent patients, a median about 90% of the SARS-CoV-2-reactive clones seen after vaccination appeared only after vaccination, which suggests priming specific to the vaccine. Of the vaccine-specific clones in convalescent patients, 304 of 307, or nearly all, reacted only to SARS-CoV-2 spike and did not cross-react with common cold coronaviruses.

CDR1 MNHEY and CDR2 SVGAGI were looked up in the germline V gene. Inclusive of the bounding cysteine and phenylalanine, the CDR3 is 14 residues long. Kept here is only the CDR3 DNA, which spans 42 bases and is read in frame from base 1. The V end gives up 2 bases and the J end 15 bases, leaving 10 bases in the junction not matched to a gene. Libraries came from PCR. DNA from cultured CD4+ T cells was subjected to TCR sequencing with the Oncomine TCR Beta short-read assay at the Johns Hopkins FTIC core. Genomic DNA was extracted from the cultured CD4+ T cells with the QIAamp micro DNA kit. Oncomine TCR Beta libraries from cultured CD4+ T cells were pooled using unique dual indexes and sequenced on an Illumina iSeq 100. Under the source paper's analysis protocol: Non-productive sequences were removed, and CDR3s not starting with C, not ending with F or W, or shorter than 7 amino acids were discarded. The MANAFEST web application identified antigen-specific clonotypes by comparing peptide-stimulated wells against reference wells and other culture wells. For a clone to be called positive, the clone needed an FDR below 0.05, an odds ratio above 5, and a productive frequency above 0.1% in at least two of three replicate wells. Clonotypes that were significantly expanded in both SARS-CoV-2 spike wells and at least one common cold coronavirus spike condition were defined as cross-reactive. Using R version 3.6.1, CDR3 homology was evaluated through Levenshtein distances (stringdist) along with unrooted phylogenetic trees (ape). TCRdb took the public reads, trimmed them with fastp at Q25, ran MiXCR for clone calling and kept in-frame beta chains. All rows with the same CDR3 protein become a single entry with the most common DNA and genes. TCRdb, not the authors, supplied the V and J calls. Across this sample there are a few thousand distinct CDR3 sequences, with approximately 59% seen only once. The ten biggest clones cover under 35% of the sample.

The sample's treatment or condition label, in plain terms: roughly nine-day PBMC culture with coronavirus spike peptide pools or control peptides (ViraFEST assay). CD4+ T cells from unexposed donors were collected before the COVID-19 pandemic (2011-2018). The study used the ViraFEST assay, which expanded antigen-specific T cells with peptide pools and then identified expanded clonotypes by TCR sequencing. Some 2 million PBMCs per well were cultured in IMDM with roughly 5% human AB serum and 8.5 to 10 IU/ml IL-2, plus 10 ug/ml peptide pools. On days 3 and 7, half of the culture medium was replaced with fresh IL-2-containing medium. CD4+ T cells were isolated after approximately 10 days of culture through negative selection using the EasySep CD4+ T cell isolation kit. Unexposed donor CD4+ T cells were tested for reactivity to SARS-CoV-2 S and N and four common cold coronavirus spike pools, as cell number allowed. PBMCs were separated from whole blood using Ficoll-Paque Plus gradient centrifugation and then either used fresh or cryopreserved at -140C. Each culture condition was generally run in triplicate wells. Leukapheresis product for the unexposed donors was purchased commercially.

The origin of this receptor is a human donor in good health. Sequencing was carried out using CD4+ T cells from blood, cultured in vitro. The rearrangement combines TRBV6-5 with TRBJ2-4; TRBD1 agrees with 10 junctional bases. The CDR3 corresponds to CASSYGTGEERRYF. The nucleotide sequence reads TGTGCCAGCAGTTACGGGACAGGGGAGGAACGTCGGTACTTC.